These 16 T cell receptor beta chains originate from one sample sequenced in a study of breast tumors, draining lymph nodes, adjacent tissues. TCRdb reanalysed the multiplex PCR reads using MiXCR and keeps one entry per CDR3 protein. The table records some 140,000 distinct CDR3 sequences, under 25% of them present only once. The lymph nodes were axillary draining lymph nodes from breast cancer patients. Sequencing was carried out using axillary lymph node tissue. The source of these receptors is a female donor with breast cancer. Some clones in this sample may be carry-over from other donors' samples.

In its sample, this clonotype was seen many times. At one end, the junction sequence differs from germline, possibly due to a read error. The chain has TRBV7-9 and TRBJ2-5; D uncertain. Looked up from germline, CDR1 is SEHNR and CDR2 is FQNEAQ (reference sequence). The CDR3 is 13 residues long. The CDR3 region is CASSLVGQETQYF. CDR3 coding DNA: TGCGCCAGCAGCTTGGTGGGCCAAGAGACCCAGTACTTC. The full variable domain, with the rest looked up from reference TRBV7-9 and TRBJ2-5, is DTGVSQNPRHKITKRGQNVTFRCDPISEHNRLYWYRQTLGQGPEFLTYFQNEAQLEKSRLLSDRFSAERPKGSFSTLEIQRTEQGDSAMYLCASSLVGQETQYFGPGTRLLVL.

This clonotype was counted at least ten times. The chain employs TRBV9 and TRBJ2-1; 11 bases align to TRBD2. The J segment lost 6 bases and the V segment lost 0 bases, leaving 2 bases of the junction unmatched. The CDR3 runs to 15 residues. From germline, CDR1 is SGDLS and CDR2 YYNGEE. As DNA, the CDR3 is TGTGCCAGCAGCGTAGGTAGCGGGAGGGCCAATGAGCAGTTCTTC. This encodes CASSVGSGRANEQFF.

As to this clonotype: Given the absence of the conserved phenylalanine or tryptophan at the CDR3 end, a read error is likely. CDR3: CSMAGRLVDEQFS. CDR3 coding DNA: TGCAGCATGGCCGGGCGGCTAGTCGACGAGCAGTTCTCC. The chain couples TRBV29-1 to TRBJ2-1; D remains unclear. This CDR3 has 13 amino acids. In germline, CDR1 is SQVTM, CDR2 ANQGSEA. V dropped 8 bases and J dropped 10 bases, with 21 bases sitting between them.

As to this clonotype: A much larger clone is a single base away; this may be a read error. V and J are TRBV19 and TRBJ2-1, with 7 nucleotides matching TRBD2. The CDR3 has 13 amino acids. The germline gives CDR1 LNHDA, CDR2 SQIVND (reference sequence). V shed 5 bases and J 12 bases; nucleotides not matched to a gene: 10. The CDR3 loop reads CASSPLRSGGQFF. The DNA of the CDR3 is TGTGCCAGTAGTCCCCTACGGTCGGGGGGGCAGTTCTTC.

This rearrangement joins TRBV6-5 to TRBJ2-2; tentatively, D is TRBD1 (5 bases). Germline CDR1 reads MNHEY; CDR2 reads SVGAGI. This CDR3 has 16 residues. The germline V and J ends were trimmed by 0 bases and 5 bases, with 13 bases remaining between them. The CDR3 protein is CASSYSKSRGTGELFF. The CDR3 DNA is TGTGCCAGCAGTTACTCGAAATCAAGGGGAACCGGGGAGCTGTTTTTT.

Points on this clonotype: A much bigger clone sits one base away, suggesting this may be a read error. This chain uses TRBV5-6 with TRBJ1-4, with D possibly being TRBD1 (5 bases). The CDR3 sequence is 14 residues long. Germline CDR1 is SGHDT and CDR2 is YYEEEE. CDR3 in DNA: TGTGCCAGCAGCCTTCGGGGCCATAATGAAAAACTGCTTTTT. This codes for CASSLRGHNEKLLF. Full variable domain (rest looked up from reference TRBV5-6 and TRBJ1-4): DAGVTQSPTHLIKTRGQQVTLRCSPKSGHDTVSWYQQALGQGPQFIFQYYEEEERQRGNFPDRFSGHQFPNYSSELNVNALLLGDSALYLCASSLRGHNEKLLFGSGTQLSVL.

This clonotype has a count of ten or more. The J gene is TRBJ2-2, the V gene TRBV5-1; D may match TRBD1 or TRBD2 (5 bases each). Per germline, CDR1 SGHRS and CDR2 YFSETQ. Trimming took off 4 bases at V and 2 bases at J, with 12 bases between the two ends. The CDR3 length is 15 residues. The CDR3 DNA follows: TGCGCCAGCAGCGTGGGACCACCAAACACCGGGGAGCTGTTTTTT. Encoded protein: CASSVGPPNTGELFF.

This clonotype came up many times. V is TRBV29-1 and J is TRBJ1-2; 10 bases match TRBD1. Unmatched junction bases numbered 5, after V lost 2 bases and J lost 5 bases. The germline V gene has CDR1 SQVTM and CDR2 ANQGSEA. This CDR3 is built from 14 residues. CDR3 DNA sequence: TGCAGCGTTGAATCGGGGGACAGGGGATATGGCTACACCTTC. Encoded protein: CSVESGDRGYGYTF.

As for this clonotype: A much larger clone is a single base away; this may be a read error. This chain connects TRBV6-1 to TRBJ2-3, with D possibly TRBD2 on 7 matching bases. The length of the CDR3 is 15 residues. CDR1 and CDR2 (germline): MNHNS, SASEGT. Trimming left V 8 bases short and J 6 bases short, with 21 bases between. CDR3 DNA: TGTGCCAGCGGTGGCCGGAGGGGGGGGGTCGATACGCAGTATTTT. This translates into CASGGRRGGVDTQYF.

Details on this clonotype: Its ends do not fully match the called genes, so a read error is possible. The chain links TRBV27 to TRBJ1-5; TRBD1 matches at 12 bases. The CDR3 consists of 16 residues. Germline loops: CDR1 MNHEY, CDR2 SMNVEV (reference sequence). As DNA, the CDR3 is TGTGCCAGCAGTAGGGACAGGGGGCTGGCCAATCCGCCCCAGCATTTT. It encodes CASSRDRGLANPPQHF.

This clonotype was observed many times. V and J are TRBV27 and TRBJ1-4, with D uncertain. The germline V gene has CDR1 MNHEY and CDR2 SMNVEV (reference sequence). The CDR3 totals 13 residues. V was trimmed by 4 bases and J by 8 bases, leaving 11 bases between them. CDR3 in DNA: TGTGCCAGCAGTTCCTACAGCCGGGAAAAACTGTTTTTT. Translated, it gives CASSSYSREKLFF.

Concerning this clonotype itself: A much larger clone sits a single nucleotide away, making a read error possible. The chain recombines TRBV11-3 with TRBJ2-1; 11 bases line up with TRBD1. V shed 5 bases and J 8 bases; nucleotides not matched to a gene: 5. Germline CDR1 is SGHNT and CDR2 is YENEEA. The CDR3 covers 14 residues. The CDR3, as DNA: TGTGCCAGCAGCAGGGACAGGGGGGGCGATGAGCAGTTCTTC. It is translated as CASSRDRGGDEQFF.

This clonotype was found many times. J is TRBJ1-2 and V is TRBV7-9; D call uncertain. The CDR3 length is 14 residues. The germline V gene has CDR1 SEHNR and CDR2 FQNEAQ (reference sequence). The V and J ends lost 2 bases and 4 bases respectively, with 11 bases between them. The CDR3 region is CASSLPTPGYGYTF. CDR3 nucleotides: TGTGCCAGCAGCTTACCGACCCCGGGCTATGGCTACACCTTC.

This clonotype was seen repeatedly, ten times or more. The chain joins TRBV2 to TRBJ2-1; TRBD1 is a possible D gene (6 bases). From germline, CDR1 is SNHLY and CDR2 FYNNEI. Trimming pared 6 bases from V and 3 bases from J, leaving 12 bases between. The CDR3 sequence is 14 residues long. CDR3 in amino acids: CASRSKQGYNEQFF. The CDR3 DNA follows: TGTGCCAGCAGGTCTAAACAGGGCTACAATGAGCAGTTCTTC.

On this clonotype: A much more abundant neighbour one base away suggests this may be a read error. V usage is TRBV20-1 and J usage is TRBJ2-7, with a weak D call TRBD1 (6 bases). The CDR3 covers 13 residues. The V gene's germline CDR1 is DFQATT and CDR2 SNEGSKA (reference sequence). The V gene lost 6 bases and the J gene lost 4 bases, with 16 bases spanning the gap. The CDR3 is CSAMTGNLYEQYF. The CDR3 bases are TGCAGTGCCATGACAGGAAACTTATACGAGCAGTACTTC.

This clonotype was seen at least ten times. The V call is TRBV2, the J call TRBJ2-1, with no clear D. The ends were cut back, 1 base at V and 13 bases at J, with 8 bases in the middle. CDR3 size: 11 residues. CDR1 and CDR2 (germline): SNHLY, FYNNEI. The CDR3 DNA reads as TGTGCCAGCAGTGAAGGGCTTTACCAGTTCTTC. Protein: CASSEGLYQFF.